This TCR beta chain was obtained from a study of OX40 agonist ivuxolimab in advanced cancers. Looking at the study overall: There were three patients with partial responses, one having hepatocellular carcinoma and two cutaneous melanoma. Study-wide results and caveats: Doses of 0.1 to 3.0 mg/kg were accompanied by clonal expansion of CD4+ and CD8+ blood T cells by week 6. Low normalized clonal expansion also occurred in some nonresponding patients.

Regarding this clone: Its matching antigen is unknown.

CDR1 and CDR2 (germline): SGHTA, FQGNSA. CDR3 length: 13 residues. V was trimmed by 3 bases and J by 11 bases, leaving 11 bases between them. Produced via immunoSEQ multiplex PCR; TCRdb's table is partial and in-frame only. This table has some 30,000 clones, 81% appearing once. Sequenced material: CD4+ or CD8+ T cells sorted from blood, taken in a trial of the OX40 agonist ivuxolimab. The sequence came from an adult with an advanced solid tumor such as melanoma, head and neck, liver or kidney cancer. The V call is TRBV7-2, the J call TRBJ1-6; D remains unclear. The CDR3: CASSFSTGAPLHF. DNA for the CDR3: TGTGCCAGCAGCTTTTCAACGGGCGCACCCCTCCACTTT.